The 30 T cell receptor beta chains presented below share a single source sample, sequenced in a study of chemoradiotherapy in HPV16-positive cancers. TCRdb's copy holds only in-frame clones and misses some; the assay was immunoSEQ multiplex PCR. This table has some 25,000 clones, 94% appearing once. This sample was obtained from a patient who underwent chemoradiotherapy. Receptors were obtained from a human donor with HPV-associated anogenital cancer.

The table lists this clone with a count of one. This chain uses TRBV19 with TRBJ1-5; TRBD1 might be the D (6 bases). CDR3 size: 15 residues. Trimming left V 3 bases short and J 7 bases short, with 16 bases between. In germline, CDR1 is LNHDA, CDR2 SQIVND (reference sequence). For the CDR3, the DNA is TGTGCCAGTAGTATTTTTTCGGGGGCGCGACAGCCCCAGCATTTT. This encodes CASSIFSGARQPQHF.

This chain uses TRBV30 with TRBJ1-2; tentative D call: TRBD1 (5 bases). Per the germline V gene, CDR1 is GTSNPN and CDR2 is SVGIG (reference sequence). There are 16 residues in the CDR3. Between the trimmed V and J ends, which lost 3 bases and 0 bases, there was a span of 17 bases. The CDR3 loop is CAWRAEKGPANYGYTF. DNA for the CDR3: TGTGCCTGGAGGGCGGAGAAGGGACCCGCTAACTATGGCTACACCTTC.

This CDR3 reads CASSYKGEGEKLFF. CDR3 nucleotide sequence: TGTGCCAGCAGTTACAAAGGGGAAGGTGAAAAACTGTTTTTT. The chain is built from TRBV6-5 and TRBJ1-4, with D perhaps matching TRBD1 (5 bases). CDR3 length: 14 amino acids. Germline CDR1 and CDR2: MNHEY and SVGAGI. V was shortened by 2 bases and J by 7 bases, with 11 bases between the two germline ends.

This chain connects TRBV18 to TRBJ1-1; D not certain. Germline loops: CDR1 KGHSH, CDR2 LQKENI. This CDR3 is built from 16 residues. Trimming took off 3 bases at V and 1 base at J, with 15 bases between the two ends. As DNA, the CDR3 is TGTGCCAGCTCACCCCCGGCGAGGGCCAGGAACACTGAAGCTTTCTTT. Translation: CASSPPARARNTEAFF.

The chain links TRBV5-4 to TRBJ2-2; D perhaps matches TRBD2 (6 bases). This CDR3 spans 17 amino acids. Trimming removed 0 bases at V and 4 bases at J, with 16 bases between. The germline CDR1 and CDR2 sequences are SGHNT and YYREEE (reference sequence). CDR3 residues: CASSLAGAGIVTGELFF. CDR3 sequence (DNA): TGTGCCAGCAGCTTGGCCGGGGCGGGAATAGTCACCGGGGAGCTGTTTTTT.

The rearrangement links TRBV11-3 to TRBJ2-3; D gene ambiguous. Between the trimmed V and J ends, which lost 5 bases and 3 bases, there was a span of 6 bases. The CDR3 has 12 amino acids. Per germline, CDR1 SGHNT and CDR2 YENEEA. The CDR3 region is CASSDGTDTQYF. Here the CDR3 DNA reads TGTGCCAGCAGCGATGGTACAGATACGCAGTATTTT.

This clone was detected only once. The chain recombines TRBV9 with TRBJ1-1; D gene uncertain. The V gene's germline CDR1 is SGDLS and CDR2 YYNGEE. V gave up 1 base and J gave up 0 bases, with 7 bases separating them. This CDR3 spans 14 amino acids. The chain's CDR3 is CASSVSPMNTEAFF. Here the CDR3 DNA reads TGTGCCAGCAGCGTAAGTCCGATGAACACTGAAGCTTTCTTT.

This chain connects TRBV7-9 to TRBJ2-7; a possible D gene is TRBD2 (7 bases). Germline V gene data show CDR1 as SEHNR and CDR2 as FQNEAQ (reference sequence). CDR3 length: 16 amino acids. The V end was cut by 5 bases, the J end by 3 bases, with 20 bases between. DNA of the CDR3: TGTGCCAGCAGCCACCATCACAGGGAGGGAGGCTACGAGCAGTACTTC. Amino acids: CASSHHHREGGYEQYF.

V is TRBV5-1 and J is TRBJ2-7, with 10 bases matching TRBD2. The CDR3 has 15 residues. V lost 4 bases and J lost 3; bases outside the gene matches: 7. Germline V lookup: CDR1 SGHRS, CDR2 YFSETQ. As DNA, the CDR3 is TGCGCCAGCAGCCTCACTAGCGGGACCTACTACGAGCAGTACTTC. It is translated as CASSLTSGTYYEQYF.

The chain has TRBV2 and TRBJ2-3; no reliable D call. Germline V lookup: CDR1 SNHLY, CDR2 FYNNEI. V was clipped by 6 bases and J by 2 bases, with 6 bases between them. The CDR3 is 12 residues long. CDR3: CASSSDTDTQYF. CDR3 DNA sequence: TGTGCCAGCAGCTCGGACACAGATACGCAGTATTTT.

The V call is TRBV28, the J call TRBJ1-2, with a possible D match to TRBD1 (5 bases). V was pared by 3 bases and J by 8 bases, with 16 bases between. Germline V lookup: CDR1 MDHEN, CDR2 SYDVKM. This CDR3 is built from 14 residues. CDR3 region: CASSLAGRRIGYTF. In DNA form, the CDR3 reads TGTGCCAGCAGTTTGGCAGGGAGGCGGATAGGCTACACCTTC.

This clone is a singleton in its sample. The gene calls are TRBV7-2 and TRBJ1-2, with 10 nucleotides matching TRBD1. J was trimmed by 8 bases and V by 4 bases; bases with no gene match: 7. Germline CDR1 SGHTA, CDR2 FQGNSA. The CDR3 loop spans 14 amino acids. The CDR3 sequence is CASSSPDRGGGYTF. CDR3 DNA: TGTGCCAGCAGCTCGCCGGACAGGGGGGGCGGCTACACCTTC.

The rearrangement joins TRBV19 to TRBJ2-1; no reliable D call. The CDR3 covers 16 residues. Germline V lookup: CDR1 LNHDA, CDR2 SQIVND (reference sequence). Trimming removed 0 bases from V and 0 bases from J, with 9 bases in between. The DNA of the CDR3 is TGTGCCAGTAGTATAGAGAGGCGGAGCTCCTACAATGAGCAGTTCTTC. Translating it yields CASSIERRSSYNEQFF.

V and J are TRBV27 and TRBJ1-5; D unclear. The germline V gene has CDR1 MNHEY and CDR2 SMNVEV (reference sequence). This CDR3 spans 13 amino acids. Trimming took 5 bases from V and 4 from J, leaving 9 bases between them. The CDR3 sequence: CASSPEGNQPQHF. The CDR3 bases are TGTGCCAGCAGTCCTGAAGGAAATCAGCCCCAGCATTTT.

V and J are TRBV29-1 and TRBJ2-1; tentative D call: TRBD1 (6 bases). Germline lookup yields CDR1 SQVTM and CDR2 ANQGSEA. Trimming pared 4 bases from V and 6 bases from J, leaving 10 bases between. This CDR3 contains 12 residues. In nucleotides, the CDR3 is TGCAGCGTTGCCTGGGGGCCCAATGAGCAGTTCTTC. Its translation: CSVAWGPNEQFF.

J is TRBJ2-4 and V is TRBV2, with 9 bases matching TRBD1. This CDR3 spans 13 amino acids. Germline V gives CDR1 SNHLY, CDR2 FYNNEI. V dropped 4 bases and J dropped 8; count of bases not matched to a gene: 3. Here the CDR3 reads CASSVTGGYIQYF. DNA for the CDR3: TGTGCCAGCAGTGTGACAGGGGGATACATTCAGTACTTC.

The chain recombines TRBV6-1 with TRBJ2-2; 10 positions agree with TRBD2. The CDR3 sequence is 16 residues long. Germline V gene lookup returns CDR1 MNHNS and CDR2 SASEGT. The V gene end was trimmed by 2 bases and the J gene end by 1 base; junction bases not matched to a gene: 1. CDR3 loop: CASSETSGMNTGELFF. The CDR3 bases are TGTGCCAGCAGTGAAACTAGCGGGATGAACACCGGGGAGCTGTTTTTT.

The genes are TRBV6-5 and TRBJ2-2; D possibly corresponds to TRBD2 (6 bases). This CDR3 is 15 amino acids long. V lost 4 bases and J lost 4, with 13 bases in between. Germline values: CDR1 MNHEY, CDR2 SVGAGI. For the CDR3, the DNA is TGTGCCAGCAGTTCTGGGGGGTGGCTCACCGGGGAGCTGTTTTTT. As protein: CASSSGGWLTGELFF.

The V and J genes are TRBV5-4 and TRBJ1-4, with D possibly TRBD1 on 5 matching bases. Germline V gene lookup returns CDR1 SGHNT and CDR2 YYREEE (reference sequence). The V end lost 2 bases, the J end lost 8 bases, and 10 bases lay between the germline ends. The CDR3 is 13 residues long. As DNA, the CDR3 is TGTGCCAGCAGCTTCGAGCGGGACGAAAAACTGTTTTTT. This sequence encodes CASSFERDEKLFF. Filled out from reference TRBV5-4 and TRBJ1-4, the complete variable domain reads ETGVTQSPTHLIKTRGQQVTLRCSSQSGHNTVSWYQQALGQGPQFIFQYYREEENGRGNFPPRFSGLQFPNYSSELNVNALELDDSALYLCASSFERDEKLFFGSGTQLSVL.

The J gene is TRBJ2-7, the V gene TRBV7-2; a weak D match, TRBD1 (6 bases). The CDR3 is 14 amino acids. Trimming stripped 2 bases from V and 2 bases from J, with 10 bases between. In germline, CDR1 is SGHTA, CDR2 FQGNSA. The CDR3 reads CASSLSRGPYEQYF. The CDR3, as DNA: TGTGCCAGCAGCTTAAGCAGGGGACCCTACGAGCAGTACTTC.

V usage is TRBV28 and J usage is TRBJ2-2, with 7 bases lining up with TRBD2. J was trimmed by 0 bases and V by 3 bases; bases with no gene match: 1. CDR3 size: 15 residues. From germline, CDR1 is MDHEN and CDR2 SYDVKM. The CDR3 loop reads CASSLGGANTGELFF. As DNA, the CDR3 is TGTGCCAGCAGTTTGGGAGGGGCGAACACCGGGGAGCTGTTTTTT.

The chain links TRBV5-4 to TRBJ2-7; the match to TRBD2 covers 13 bases. The CDR3 length is 15 residues. Unmatched junction bases numbered 4, after V lost 3 bases and J lost 4 bases. Germline CDR1 is SGHNT and CDR2 is YYREEE (reference sequence). The CDR3, as DNA: TGTGCCAGCAGCTGGGGACTAGCGGGGATTTACGAGCAGTACTTC. Residues: CASSWGLAGIYEQYF.

The chain uses TRBV9 and TRBJ1-5; D unresolved. This CDR3 region has 14 residues. The V gene's germline CDR1 is SGDLS and CDR2 YYNGEE. V gave up 0 bases and J gave up 0 bases, with 4 bases separating them. The DNA for the CDR3 is TGTGCCAGCAGCGTAGGGCTTAGCAATCAGCCCCAGCATTTT. It encodes CASSVGLSNQPQHF.

This rearrangement joins TRBV9 to TRBJ2-5, with 15 nucleotides matching TRBD2. The CDR3 totals 19 residues. The germline CDR1 and CDR2 sequences are SGDLS and YYNGEE. V shed 3 bases, J shed 3 bases, and the junction held 12 bases outside the gene matches. This CDR3 is CASSAPDRTSGGAEETQYF. CDR3 DNA sequence: TGTGCCAGCAGCGCCCCTGACCGGACTAGCGGGGGGGCGGAAGAGACCCAGTACTTC.

The rearrangement uses TRBV30 and TRBJ1-6; D is uncertain. The CDR3 sequence is 12 residues long. Germline-derived CDR1 and CDR2 are GTSNPN and SVGIG (reference sequence). V shed 3 bases and J shed 0 bases, with 0 bases lying between them. The CDR3 DNA reads TGTGCCTGGAGCTCCTATAATTCACCCCTCCACTTT. It translates to CAWSSYNSPLHF.

This clone was seen only once. V and J are TRBV2 and TRBJ2-7, with 12 bases matching TRBD2. The germline CDR1 and CDR2 sequences are SNHLY and FYNNEI. V shed 5 bases and J 12 bases; nucleotides not matched to a gene: 11. This CDR3 comprises 14 residues. CDR3 in DNA: TGTGCCAGCAGTCAGACTAGCGGGGGATCTTTGGGGTACTTC. Translated, it gives CASSQTSGGSLGYF.

Points on this clone: This CDR3 is also generated by other DNA sequences in the sample. The rearrangement joins TRBV27 to TRBJ1-2; 7 bases align to TRBD1. V was clipped by 5 bases and J by 2 bases; unmatched bases: 2. Germline V gene lookup returns CDR1 MNHEY and CDR2 SMNVEV (reference sequence). This CDR3 region has 13 residues. Here the CDR3 DNA reads TGTGCCAGCAGTCCGGGACAGAACTATGGCTACACCTTC. As protein: CASSPGQNYGYTF.

The chain employs TRBV2 and TRBJ1-4; 10 nucleotides align to TRBD1. The CDR3 has 18 amino acids. The J segment lost 4 bases and the V segment lost 6 bases, leaving 14 bases of the junction unmatched. Germline V gives CDR1 SNHLY, CDR2 FYNNEI. The CDR3 region has the DNA TGTGCCAGCAGCCTCTGGGCAGGACAGGGGGGGAATAATGAAAAACTGTTTTTT. Its protein product is CASSLWAGQGGNNEKLFF. Full variable domain (missing parts from reference TRBV2 and TRBJ1-4): EPEVTQTPSHQVTQMGQEVILRCVPISNHLYFYWYRQILGQKVEFLVSFYNNEISEKSEIFDDQFSVERPDGSNFTLKIRSTKLEDSAMYFCASSLWAGQGGNNEKLFFGSGTQLSVL.

This clone was seen only a few times. This chain connects TRBV7-9 to TRBJ1-4; 9 positions agree with TRBD1. The trim removed 4 bases at V and 8 bases at J, leaving 8 bases unmatched. From germline, CDR1 is SEHNR and CDR2 FQNEAQ (reference sequence). CDR3 length: 15 amino acids. CDR3 DNA sequence: TGTGCCAGCAGCTACTGGACAGGGGACGGAGAAAAACTGTTTTTT. This gives the protein CASSYWTGDGEKLFF.

This chain uses TRBV14 with TRBJ1-2, with D possibly TRBD1 on 6 matching bases. Germline V CDR1 and CDR2: SGHDN, FVKESK. V was clipped by 4 bases and J by 5 bases, with 14 bases between them. The CDR3 has 14 residues. Written as DNA, the CDR3 is TGTGCCAGCAGCCCTCGGGGGGCGTTGTATGGCTACACCTTC. Its translation: CASSPRGALYGYTF. Filled out from reference TRBV14 and TRBJ1-2, the complete variable domain reads EAGVTQFPSHSVIEKGQTVTLRCDPISGHDNLYWYRRVMGKEIKFLLHFVKESKQDESGMPNNRFLAERTGGTYSTLKVQPAELEDSGVYFCASSPRGALYGYTFGSGTRLTVV.